This T cell receptor beta chain derives from a study of CD8 T cells in ankylosing spondylitis (dated by TCRdb to the late 2010s). At the level of the whole study: To find TCR variants linked to disease, the study profiled T cell receptor beta repertoires in ankylosing spondylitis patients and healthy donors. Peripheral blood samples were taken, and synovial fluid was additionally collected from ankylosing spondylitis patients. The full study cohort comprised around 25 ankylosing spondylitis patients and 110 or so healthy donors.

The CDR3 measures 14 amino acids from cysteine to phenylalanine. The entry retains the CDR3 DNA only, 42 bases that are in frame from base 1. V is cut by 11 bases and J by 6 bases, and the space between the germline ends is 19 bases. From a lookup of the germline V gene, CDR1 and CDR2 are SNHLY and FYNNEI. Findings and caveats that apply to the study as a whole: According to the report, matched synovial fluid samples from ankylosing spondylitis patients were significantly enriched for the disease-linked clones. The disease-linked clones showed a CD8+ phenotype and occurred at relatively low frequencies in peripheral blood. Some motif variants were previously reported in synovial fluid and blood of reactive arthritis patients, suggesting common disease-initiation mechanisms. Blood from ankylosing spondylitis patients appeared to be characterized by a TCR beta motif made up of eight highly homologous amino acid variants.

Comments on this clonotype: Its antigen is not yet known. No much larger clone exists at a distance of one base, and base qualities are not known.

The instrument given in TCRdb is Illumina HiSeq 2500. Quantitative 5'-RACE with molecular barcodes was used to prepare TCR beta libraries. As for the original processing: A new computational method based on a probabilistic model of VDJ rearrangement was used to identify disease-linked TCR variants. Starting from the raw public reads, TCRdb applied fastp trimming at Q25, assembled clones with MiXCR and retained in-frame beta chains. Rows are combined by CDR3 protein, so each entry shows the most common genes and DNA. These V and J calls derive from TCRdb rather than the authors' analysis. The sample table records about 190,000 distinct CDR3 sequences; 10% to 15% of these occur just once. The ten largest make up approximately 9.9% of the sample.

Input material: blood, either unsorted or a sorted T cell fraction (not recorded which). The rearranged chain carries TRBV2 and TRBJ2-2; D gene: possibly TRBD2, on 5 matching bases. The origin of this receptor is a female donor with ankylosing spondylitis or in good health (not recorded which). The DNA sequence is TGTGCCGGCAAGCGGAGGACGGACGCCGGGGAGCTGTTTTTT. Translated, it reads CAGKRRTDAGELFF.